In its sample, the clone carrying this TCR beta chain was seen once. Sequenced by immunoSEQ multiplex PCR; TCRdb stores in-frame clones only, minus some. Of a few thousand clones in the sample, around three quarters were seen once. The data derive from a study of neoadjuvant nivolumab and ipilimumab in lung cancer. Trimming removed 10 bases at V and 4 bases at J, with 19 bases between. Germline V gene data show CDR1 as MGHDK and CDR2 as SYGVNS. This CDR3 is 14 amino acids long. The sequencing used normal lung tissue adjacent to the tumor, collected after neoadjuvant nivolumab, alone or with ipilimumab, at or shortly before surgery. V usage is TRBV25-1 and J usage is TRBJ1-1; D perhaps matches TRBD1 (6 bases). The sequence came from an adult with non-small cell lung cancer. Some clones in this sample may be carry-over from other donors' samples. The CDR3 sequence is CATEENRDGTEAFF. The CDR3 DNA sequence: TGTGCCACCGAGGAAAACAGGGATGGCACTGAAGCTTTCTTT.